What follows is one T cell receptor (beta chain) and its context. Its antigen remains unknown. TCRdb called the RT-PCR reads again in MiXCR, with one record for every CDR3 protein. Of approximately 680,000 distinct CDR3 sequences in the sample, about a sixth were seen once. Per the germline V gene, CDR1 is SGHRS and CDR2 is YFSETQ. With V trimmed by 5 bases and J by 0 bases, 4 bases remained unmatched. This CDR3 region has 15 residues. This sample was included in a study of response to subunit inactivated influenza vaccine. Study-wide results and caveats: The authors suggested that every seasonal influenza vaccination recruits few new T cells.

The sequenced sample was PBMCs from blood, obtained less than 13 days after vaccination. The sequence was collected from a man aged 50-60 years who received an inactivated influenza vaccine. The V gene is TRBV5-1, the J gene TRBJ2-2; 7 bases map to TRBD2. The CDR3 bases are TGCGCCAGCAGACGCAGCGGGGCGAACACCGGGGAGCTGTTTTTT. Protein product: CASRRSGANTGELFF.